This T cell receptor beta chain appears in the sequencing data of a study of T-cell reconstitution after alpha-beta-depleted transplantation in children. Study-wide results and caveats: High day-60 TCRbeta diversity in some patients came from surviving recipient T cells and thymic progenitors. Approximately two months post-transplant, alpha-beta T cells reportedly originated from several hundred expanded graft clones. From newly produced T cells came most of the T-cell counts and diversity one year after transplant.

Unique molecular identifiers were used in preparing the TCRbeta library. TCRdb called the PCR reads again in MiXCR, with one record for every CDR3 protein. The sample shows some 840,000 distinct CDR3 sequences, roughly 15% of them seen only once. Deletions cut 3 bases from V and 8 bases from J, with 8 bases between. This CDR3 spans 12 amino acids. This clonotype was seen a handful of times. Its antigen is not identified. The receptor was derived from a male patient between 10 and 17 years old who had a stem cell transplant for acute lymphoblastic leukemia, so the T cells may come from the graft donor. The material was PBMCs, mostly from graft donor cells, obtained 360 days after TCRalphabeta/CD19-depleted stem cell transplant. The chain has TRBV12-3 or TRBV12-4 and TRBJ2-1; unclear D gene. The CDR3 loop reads CASSFSGDEQFF. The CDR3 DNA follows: TGTGCCAGCAGTTTTTCTGGGGATGAGCAGTTCTTC.